This T cell receptor beta chain derives from a study of T cell repertoires in cytomegalovirus infection. There are a few counts of this clonotype. What it binds is unknown. TCRdb ran MiXCR on the reads and lists one entry per CDR3 protein. The sample has 75,000 to 95,000 distinct CDR3 sequences; about half are singletons. The CDR3 contains 16 residues. CDR1 and CDR2 from the germline V gene are MGHRA and YSYEKL. V lost 0 bases and J 3 bases, leaving 14 bases between the germline ends. The rearrangement links TRBV4-1 to TRBJ1-1; D is unresolved. The clonotype comes from a human donor in good health (CMV status not recorded). Some clones in this sample may be carry-over from other donors' samples. The sample here was CD8+ T cells from cultured PBMCs, taken from culture after CMV antigen stimulation. The CDR3 spells CASSQDGEGWDTEAFF. The CDR3 DNA reads TGCGCCAGCAGCCAAGATGGTGAGGGATGGGACACTGAAGCTTTCTTT.